These T cell receptor beta chains were read from a single sample in a study of blood T cells in healthy people across ages. From the 5' RACE reads, TCRdb called clonotypes with MiXCR, one entry per CDR3 protein. The repertoire holds more than 600,000 distinct CDR3 sequences, with 20% to 25% as singletons. This sample was shared with a second study, whose subject was T cells of mothers and their children.

Sequenced input: blood. These receptors were obtained from a boy younger than 18 in good health. Each CDR3 is given with its conserved first and last residue. The D gene is left open where the match is weak. Clone size is given for some rows only: seen once, a few or many times, or a class if the clone is expanded.

v_call	d_call	j_call	clone_size	cdr3_nt	cdr3_aa
TRBV21-1	-	TRBJ2-1	few	TGTGCCAGCAGCAAAAGGCCCAATGAGCAGTTCTTC	CASSKRPNEQFF
TRBV28	-	TRBJ2-7	many	TGTGCCAGCAGCCCAAGAGAGACCTACGAGCAGTACTTC	CASSPRETYEQYF
TRBV4-2	TRBD1	TRBJ2-6	-	TGTGCCAGCAGCAGGGGGCGCTCCTCTGGGGCCAACGTCCTGACTTTC	CASSRGRSSGANVLTF
TRBV5-1	-	TRBJ2-5	-	TGCGCCAGCAGCTTGGTGGGACATGAAGAGACCCAGTACTTC	CASSLVGHEETQYF
TRBV29-1	-	TRBJ2-7	-	TGCAGCGTTGCCCTACCGTACGAGCAGTACTTC	CSVALPYEQYF
TRBV4-3	-	TRBJ1-2	-	TGCGCCAGCAGCCAAGAGACCACGGCTGGGAATCTCTATGGCTACACCTTC	CASSQETTAGNLYGYTF
TRBV27	TRBD1	TRBJ2-2	few	TGTGCCAGCAGTTTATGGGGCAGGGGGCATACCACCGGGGAGCTGTTTTTT	CASSLWGRGHTTGELFF
TRBV20-1	TRBD1	TRBJ1-2	-	TGCAGTGCTGAGGGCGATACGACAGGGGCGTATGGCTACACCTTC	CSAEGDTTGAYGYTF
TRBV5-6	TRBD1	TRBJ1-2	few	TGTGCCAGCGGCCCCACAGGGGACTACACCTTC	CASGPTGDYTF
TRBV29-1	TRBD1	TRBJ2-5	-	TGCAGCGTTAGAGGACAGGACCAAGAGACCCAGTACTTC	CSVRGQDQETQYF
TRBV3-1	TRBD1	TRBJ2-1	-	TGTGCCAGCAGCCAAGAATTCGCAGGGGGCAATGAGCAGTTCTTC	CASSQEFAGGNEQFF
TRBV12-3/TRBV12-4	TRBD2	TRBJ2-3	-	TGTGCCAGCAGGGATCGACTAGCGGGGCATACGCAGTATTTT	CASRDRLAGHTQYF
TRBV13	-	TRBJ1-1	-	TGTGCCAGCAGTAAGGGGGTAATGAACACTGAAGCTTTCTTT	CASSKGVMNTEAFF
TRBV29-1	-	TRBJ1-4	-	TGCAGCGTTGGTGGTCCGGGGGTTGAAAAACTGTTTTTT	CSVGGPGVEKLFF
TRBV12-5	-	TRBJ1-1	-	TGTGCTAGTGGTGTAGGGACTGAAGCTTTCTTT	CASGVGTEAFF
TRBV25-1	-	TRBJ2-7	-	TGTGCCAGCAGTGCCTCTAAGGGGCGGGGCACGACCTACGAGCAGTACTTC	CASSASKGRGTTYEQYF
TRBV6-5	-	TRBJ1-6	-	TGTGCCAGCAGCTCGAGGAGCGGGGAGCGTGGAACACCCCTCCACTTT	CASSSRSGERGTPLHF